These T cell receptor beta chains were read from a single sample in a study of control samples from healthy donors and cancer patients. TCRdb's copy holds only in-frame clones and misses some; the assay was immunoSEQ multiplex PCR. The profile shows 150,000 to 170,000 clones, approximately 94% of them singletons. Sequenced sample: blood. The receptors stem from a man in his forties in good health. CDR3s include the opening cysteine and the closing phenylalanine or tryptophan. The order of the fields is D gene, J gene, CDR3 length, clone size, V gene, CDR3 protein, CDR3 DNA. A D gene is named only where the DNA matches it firmly. The size field is filled for only some rows; it gives once, few, many or a size class.

. | TRBJ1-2 | 14 | . | TRBV27 | CASSLSPPNYGYTF | TGTGCCAGCAGTTTAAGTCCGCCGAACTATGGCTACACCTTC
. | TRBJ1-6 | 16 | . | TRBV5-5 | CASSLEGTGPRSPLHF | TGTGCCAGCAGCTTGGAGGGTACGGGGCCGCGCTCACCCCTCCACTTT
TRBD1 | TRBJ1-6 | 15 | . | TRBV6-5 | CASSSDRGLNSPLHF | TGTGCCAGCAGCTCGGACAGGGGACTTAATTCACCCCTCCACTTT
. | TRBJ1-5 | 12 | . | TRBV2 | CASSAERQPQHF | TGTGCCAGCAGTGCCGAGAGGCAGCCCCAGCATTTT
TRBD1 | TRBJ1-4 | 15 | . | TRBV4-1 | CASSQETGGNEKLFF | TGCGCCAGCAGCCAAGAAACAGGGGGGAATGAAAAACTGTTTTTT
. | TRBJ1-5 | 14 | . | TRBV7-9 | CASSLGLGDQPQHF | TGTGCCAGCAGCTTGGGACTGGGGGATCAGCCCCAGCATTTT
. | TRBJ1-1 | 13 | . | TRBV7-9 | CASSIGGNTEAFF | TGTGCCAGCAGCATTGGAGGGAACACTGAAGCTTTCTTT
. | TRBJ1-6 | 15 | . | TRBV10-1 | CASSESTLGNSPLHF | TGCGCCAGCAGTGAGTCGACTCTGGGGAATTCACCCCTCCACTTT
. | TRBJ1-2 | 13 | . | TRBV30 | CAGANGPNYGYTF | TGTGCCGGAGCGAACGGACCCAACTATGGCTACACCTTC
TRBD1 | TRBJ2-6 | 16 | . | TRBV9 | CASSFWTGRGANVLTF | TGTGCCAGCAGCTTTTGGACAGGGCGAGGGGCCAACGTCCTGACTTTC
TRBD1 | TRBJ1-6 | 15 | once | TRBV7-8 | CASSSEQGMVSPLHF | TGTGCCAGCAGCTCCGAACAGGGGATGGTTTCACCCCTCCACTTT
. | TRBJ1-1 | 13 | once | TRBV27 | CASSLSNGGEAFF | TGTGCCAGCAGTTTATCTAATGGGGGTGAAGCTTTCTTT
TRBD2 | TRBJ2-4 | 19 | . | TRBV11-2 | CASSLEGGGAGRAKNIQYF | TGTGCCAGCAGCTTAGAGGGCGGGGGGGCAGGCCGGGCCAAAAACATTCAGTACTTC
TRBD1 | TRBJ2-1 | 15 | . | TRBV28 | CASSLWGQGTNEQFF | TGTGCCAGCAGTTTATGGGGACAGGGGACCAATGAGCAGTTCTTC
. | TRBJ2-3 | 13 | . | TRBV19 | CASSWRGPDTQYF | TGTGCCAGTTCGTGGAGGGGACCAGATACGCAGTATTTT